These T cell receptor beta chains were read from a single sample in a study of human T cells and chemical hapten exposure. Each CDR3 protein gets one entry after TCRdb re-called the RACE reads with MiXCR. The table has more than 300,000 distinct CDR3 sequences, roughly 4.6% seen once. The specimen comprised whole blood, sampled in connection with sensitization to the hapten diphenylcyclopropenone (DPC). The receptors were sampled from a woman aged 50 to 60 with alopecia areata. Some clones in this sample may be carry-over from other donors' samples. The CDR3 runs from the conserved cysteine through the conserved F or W. The size entry is marked missing in some rows and otherwise reads once, few, many or a size class.

>many|TRBV28
CASSPTDQGVGEQFF
>few|TRBV27
CASSQQGFGELFF
>many|TRBV6-2/TRBV6-3
CASSRWTVEETQYF
>.|TRBV3-1
CASSQTQGDAFF
>many|TRBV5-1
CASSLSSFNEQFF
>many|TRBV18
CASSEEPVYGYTF
>few|TRBV28
CASSLRGLSTDTQYF
>many|TRBV14
CASSQVSTFQFF
>few|TRBV6-2/TRBV6-3
CARGTSGRNEQYF
>few|TRBV27
CASSLLGSDSNQPQHF
>many|TRBV20-1
CSAVRDPQNEQYF
>many|TRBV6-2/TRBV6-3
CASIFDRGVDEQFF
>.|TRBV12-5
CASGLGQGATEAFF
>many|TRBV27
CASSLYLASPTDTQYF